The 23 T cell receptor beta chains below were found in one sample sequenced in a study of beta chain features in type 1 diabetes. Broader study findings: Among all four CD4+ subsets, Type 1 diabetes patients had TCRB CDR3s that were moderately but significantly shorter.

Reverse transcription of all isolated RNA meant that expressed TCRB transcripts were sequenced. Produced via immunoSEQ multiplex PCR; TCRdb's table is partial and in-frame only. The sample consists of 640,000 or so clones, roughly 13% of them appearing once. These receptors lack a known antigen. Sequenced input: naive CD4+ T cells from blood. The source of these receptors is a man aged 18 to 30 with type 1 diabetes.

The chain has TRBV29-1 and TRBJ2-7; 15 positions match TRBD2. Germline CDR1 is SQVTM and CDR2 is ANQGSEA. The junction had 7 bases not matched to a gene; V was cut back by 7 bases and J by 0 bases. The CDR3 is 16 residues long. The CDR3 nucleotides read TGCAGCGGGACCGGGACTAGCGGGGGGAGCTCCTACGAGCAGTACTTC. Protein: CSGTGTSGGSSYEQYF.

This clone occurred a few times. V gene TRBV10-3 combines with J gene TRBJ1-5; perhaps TRBD1 as D (5 bases). The germline V gene encodes CDR1 ENHRY and CDR2 SYGVKD. The CDR3 covers 15 residues. Trimming left V 0 bases short and J 6 bases short, with 12 bases between. In nucleotides, the CDR3 is TGTGCCATCAGTGAGTCCCCCGGGGGGGTTCAGCCCCAGCATTTT. As protein: CAISESPGGVQPQHF.

A few counts support this clone. This CDR3 reads CAWRTGRGSSYEQYF. The CDR3 nucleotides are TGTGCCTGGAGGACGGGACGGGGAAGCTCCTACGAGCAGTACTTC. The rearrangement joins TRBV30 to TRBJ2-7; D tentatively reads TRBD1 or TRBD2 (5 bases each). Germline V gene lookup returns CDR1 GTSNPN and CDR2 SVGIG (reference sequence). The CDR3 contains 15 residues. Trimming pared 3 bases from V and 0 bases from J, leaving 15 bases between.

Only a few counts were recorded for this clone. The gene calls are TRBV6-1 and TRBJ2-2; 7 positions agree with TRBD1. The CDR3 covers 15 residues. J lost 0 bases, V lost 11 bases, and 9 bases had no gene match. The germline V gene encodes CDR1 MNHNS and CDR2 SASEGT. The CDR3 nucleotides are TGTGCCGGAAGACAGGGTACCGCGAACACCGGGGAGCTGTTTTTT. Encoded protein: CAGRQGTANTGELFF.

This clone turned up a few times. This rearrangement joins TRBV6-4 to TRBJ2-7, with a weak D call TRBD1 (5 bases). The CDR3 loop spans 14 amino acids. V lost 5 bases and J lost 2, with 13 bases in between. CDR1 and CDR2 from the germline V gene are MRHNA and SNTAGT. CDR3 nucleotide sequence: TGTGCCAGCAGTTCTTCCAGGGCCACCTACGAGCAGTACTTC. It codes for CASSSSRATYEQYF.

This clone appeared a few times. This chain uses TRBV5-1 with TRBJ2-7; possibly TRBD1 for D (6 bases). Germline CDR1 SGHRS, CDR2 YFSETQ. The CDR3 consists of 14 residues. V dropped 3 bases and J dropped 2 bases, with 12 bases sitting between them. The CDR3 sequence is CASSSDGQTYEQYF. For the CDR3, the DNA is TGCGCCAGCAGCTCCGACGGACAGACCTACGAGCAGTACTTC.

A remark on this clone: Other DNA sequences within the sample encode an identical CDR3. This chain links TRBV6-5 with TRBJ2-5; 7 bases are shared with TRBD1. Germline V gene data show CDR1 as MNHEY and CDR2 as SVGAGI. The V segment lost 6 bases and the J segment 1 base; nucleotides outside the gene matches: 5. The CDR3 has 14 amino acids. CDR3 sequence: CASSRQGGQETQYF. DNA for the CDR3: TGTGCCAGCAGCCGACAGGGTGGCCAAGAGACCCAGTACTTC.

The sample holds a few counts of this clone. V usage is TRBV6-6 and J usage is TRBJ1-6, with D maybe TRBD1 (5 bases). Germline values: CDR1 MNHNY, CDR2 SVGAGI (reference sequence). V gave up 6 bases and J gave up 8 bases, with 17 bases separating them. The CDR3 totals 15 residues. The CDR3 loop reads CASRGTAKWDSPLHF. The DNA for the CDR3 is TGTGCCAGCAGGGGGACGGCGAAGTGGGATTCACCCCTCCACTTT.

This clone showed up just a few times. This chain links TRBV30 with TRBJ2-7; D is possibly TRBD1 or TRBD2 (5 bases each). The CDR3 contains 14 residues. From germline, CDR1 is GTSNPN and CDR2 SVGIG (reference sequence). V was cut by 1 base and J by 2 bases, with 12 bases left in between. Here the CDR3 reads CAWSARGPPYEQYF. CDR3 nucleotides: TGTGCCTGGAGTGCTCGGGGACCCCCCTACGAGCAGTACTTC.

This clone was recorded a few times. The chain recombines TRBV10-2 with TRBJ2-1; TRBD2 matches 10 bases. This CDR3 region has 14 residues. V trimming: 6 bases; J trimming: 5 bases; junction bases outside the gene matches: 4. Looked up from germline, CDR1 is WSHSY and CDR2 is SAAADI. In DNA, the CDR3 is TGCGCCAGCAGAATAGCGGGGGGAAACAATGAGCAGTTCTTC. Translated: CASRIAGGNNEQFF.

This clone was picked up a small number of times. The chain uses TRBV6-1 and TRBJ1-4; 9 nucleotides line up with TRBD1. The ends lost 5 bases at V and 5 bases at J; junction bases unmatched: 6. Germline CDR1 MNHNS, CDR2 SASEGT. This CDR3 comprises 15 residues. The CDR3 region has the DNA TGTGCCAGCAGTCTTGGGACAGGGAGGAATGAAAAACTGTTTTTT. It is translated as CASSLGTGRNEKLFF.

The table lists this clone with a few counts. The chain combines TRBV7-9 with TRBJ2-1; 14 nucleotides align to TRBD2. CDR3 length: 16 residues. Trimming took 4 bases from V and 7 from J; bases not matched to a gene: 6. Germline lookup yields CDR1 SEHNR and CDR2 FQNEAQ (reference sequence). The CDR3 loop reads CASSSLGLAGENEQFF. CDR3 DNA: TGTGCCAGCAGCTCCCTGGGACTAGCGGGGGAGAATGAGCAGTTCTTC.

This sequence joins TRBV19 and TRBJ2-5; 12 bases line up with TRBD2. Germline V CDR1 and CDR2: LNHDA, SQIVND (reference sequence). Trimming took 4 bases from V and 4 from J; bases not matched to a gene: 4. CDR3 length: 15 amino acids. The CDR3 region has the DNA TGTGCCAGTAGTACTATGACTAGCGGGGGAGAGACCCAGTACTTC. Protein product: CASSTMTSGGETQYF.

The V and J genes are TRBV2 and TRBJ2-5, with a possible D match to TRBD2 (6 bases). The germline CDR1 and CDR2 sequences are SNHLY and FYNNEI. There are 14 residues in the CDR3. V lost 3 bases, J lost 3 bases, and 11 bases lay in between. For the CDR3, the DNA is TGTGCCAGCAGTGAGGGGACTCCGAAAGAGACCCAGTACTTC. Its protein product is CASSEGTPKETQYF.

The chain combines TRBV7-3 with TRBJ2-1; 10 nucleotides line up with TRBD1. Germline V gene lookup returns CDR1 SGHTA and CDR2 FQGTGA. This CDR3 is built from 15 residues. Unmatched junction bases numbered 8, after V lost 5 bases and J lost 7 bases. CDR3 amino acids: CASSPGQGSWNEQFF. DNA of the CDR3: TGTGCCAGCAGCCCGGGACAGGGGTCCTGGAATGAGCAGTTCTTC.

CDR3 residues: CASSPQEAPNTGELFF. CDR3 in DNA: TGTGCCAGCTCACCACAAGAGGCTCCGAACACCGGGGAGCTGTTTTTT. The rearrangement links TRBV18 to TRBJ2-2; no clear D. The CDR3 runs to 16 residues. CDR1 KGHSH and CDR2 LQKENI come from the germline V gene. Trimming cost V 1 base and J 0 bases, with 9 bases left between them.

The chain couples TRBV7-6 to TRBJ2-3, with D possibly TRBD2 on 6 matching bases. V lost 5 bases and J lost 4, with 13 bases in between. This CDR3 has 14 amino acids. CDR1 and CDR2 from the germline V gene are SGHVS and FNYEAQ. In DNA form, the CDR3 reads TGTGCCAGCAGCCTGCTGCGGGGCGCAGATACGCAGTATTTT. As protein: CASSLLRGADTQYF.

This clone was seen only a few times. The chain carries TRBV10-3 and TRBJ2-3, with 12 positions matching TRBD2. V shed 3 bases, J shed 5 bases, and the junction held 6 bases outside the gene matches. The CDR3 covers 16 residues. Germline assignment: CDR1 ENHRY and CDR2 SYGVKD. CDR3 in DNA: TGTGCCATCAGTGACCGACTAGCGGGGGCGGTAGATACGCAGTATTTT. The encoded protein is CAISDRLAGAVDTQYF.

There are a few counts of this clone. V and J are TRBV5-4 and TRBJ2-3; 7 positions match TRBD2. The CDR3 has 14 amino acids. V shed 2 bases, J shed 6 bases, and the junction held 6 bases outside the gene matches. Germline V gene lookup returns CDR1 SGHNT and CDR2 YYREEE (reference sequence). The CDR3: CASSFTGGPDTQYF. Written as DNA, the CDR3 is TGTGCCAGCAGCTTTACGGGGGGACCGGATACGCAGTATTTT.

The gene calls are TRBV6-5 and TRBJ2-7; D unclear. The CDR3 is made up of 11 amino acids. Trimming stripped 5 bases from V and 6 bases from J, with 8 bases between. Looked up from germline, CDR1 is MNHEY and CDR2 is SVGAGI. The CDR3 here is CASSQSTEQYF. Here the CDR3 DNA reads TGTGCCAGCAGTCAATCGACCGAGCAGTACTTC.

Written as DNA, the CDR3 is TGTGCCAGCAGCATGATCAGGGGACGTGTTGACACTGAAGCTTTCTTT. Translation gives CASSMIRGRVDTEAFF. V and J are TRBV7-3 and TRBJ1-1; D may be TRBD1 (6 bases). The CDR3 covers 16 residues. Germline CDR1 SGHTA, CDR2 FQGTGA. V was clipped by 5 bases and J by 3 bases, with 19 bases between them.

The chain is built from TRBV28 and TRBJ1-2, with D unresolved. Germline V gives CDR1 MDHEN, CDR2 SYDVKM. V was pared by 5 bases and J by 11 bases, with 12 bases between. This CDR3 has 11 amino acids. The CDR3 region is CASSPASPYTF. The CDR3 coding sequence is TGTGCCAGCAGTCCCGCCTCTCCATACACCTTC.

The rearrangement uses TRBV2 and TRBJ2-3, with D uncertain. V was shortened by 3 bases and J by 0 bases, with 13 bases between the two germline ends. The germline V gene has CDR1 SNHLY and CDR2 FYNNEI. The CDR3 runs 16 residues. This chain's CDR3 is CASSDPVLPSTDTQYF. The CDR3 DNA follows: TGTGCCAGCAGTGACCCAGTCCTTCCTAGCACAGATACGCAGTATTTT.